This is a list of T cell receptor beta chains from one sample in a study of T-cell memory formation after mild COVID-19. TCRdb reprocessed the 5' RACE reads via MiXCR and lists one record per CDR3 protein. The data show some 490,000 distinct CDR3 sequences, with over 15% seen just once and roughly 12% held by the top ten. The sequencing input was PBMCs or a T cell subset sorted from them (not recorded which). Every receptor here comes from an adult woman who had mild COVID-19 (a few samples of this study predate the infection). Cell type and time point are not known. Both conserved end residues are part of each CDR3. Fields, in order: clone size, D gene, J gene, V gene, CDR3 DNA, CDR3 protein. A D gene is named only where the DNA matches it firmly. For some rows the clone size is stated as once, few or many, or as a class when expanded; others skip it.

clone_size: NA
d_call: NA
j_call: TRBJ2-3
v_call: TRBV7-3
cdr3_nt: TGTGCCAGCGGGGGCTACAGCACAGATACGCAGTATTTT
cdr3_aa: CASGGYSTDTQYF

clone_size: NA
d_call: TRBD2
j_call: TRBJ2-2
v_call: TRBV7-9
cdr3_nt: TGTGCCAGCAGTCTCGGACTAGCGGAAACCGGGGAGCTGTTTTTT
cdr3_aa: CASSLGLAETGELFF

clone_size: NA
d_call: TRBD2
j_call: TRBJ2-1
v_call: TRBV4-1
cdr3_nt: TGCGCCAGCAGGGCGGGGGGCTACAATGAGCAGTTCTTC
cdr3_aa: CASRAGGYNEQFF

clone_size: few
d_call: NA
j_call: TRBJ2-7
v_call: TRBV5-4
cdr3_nt: TGTGCCAGCAGGGAGGACCTCGGCCTCGTAGGTCGCGAGCAGTACTTC
cdr3_aa: CASREDLGLVGREQYF

clone_size: NA
d_call: NA
j_call: TRBJ2-3
v_call: TRBV5-1
cdr3_nt: TGCGCCAGCAGCTTGGGATTCTCTAGCACAGATACGCAGTATTTT
cdr3_aa: CASSLGFSSTDTQYF

clone_size: NA
d_call: TRBD1
j_call: TRBJ2-7
v_call: TRBV4-2
cdr3_nt: TGTGCCAGCAGCCAAGATCGAATCCTTGGACAGGGGGGCTACGAGCAGTACTTC
cdr3_aa: CASSQDRILGQGGYEQYF

clone_size: NA
d_call: TRBD2
j_call: TRBJ2-1
v_call: TRBV5-6
cdr3_nt: TGTGCCAGCAGCCACGCTCGTGGAAGCGGGAAATACAATGAGCAGTTCTTC
cdr3_aa: CASSHARGSGKYNEQFF

clone_size: few
d_call: NA
j_call: TRBJ1-4
v_call: TRBV18
cdr3_nt: TGTGCCAGCTCACCCCGGGACACAACTAATGAAAAACTGTTTTTT
cdr3_aa: CASSPRDTTNEKLFF

clone_size: many
d_call: TRBD2
j_call: TRBJ2-1
v_call: TRBV5-1
cdr3_nt: TGTGCCAGCAGCCTAGCAGCGGGGGGTTACAATGAGCAGTTCTTC
cdr3_aa: CASSLAAGGYNEQFF

clone_size: few
d_call: TRBD1
j_call: TRBJ2-4
v_call: TRBV3-1
cdr3_nt: TGTGCCAGCAGCTATGCCGGGACAGGGAGGAAAAACATTCAGTACTTC
cdr3_aa: CASSYAGTGRKNIQYF

clone_size: few
d_call: TRBD2
j_call: TRBJ2-1
v_call: TRBV7-8
cdr3_nt: TGTGCCAGCAGCTTAGTTGATCCGACGGGGGGGCGAATTAGGAATGAGCAGTTCTTC
cdr3_aa: CASSLVDPTGGRIRNEQFF

clone_size: NA
d_call: NA
j_call: TRBJ1-1
v_call: TRBV7-9
cdr3_nt: TGTGCCAGCAGCCAGGACCGGTCCGCTGAAGCTTTCTTT
cdr3_aa: CASSQDRSAEAFF

clone_size: many
d_call: TRBD2
j_call: TRBJ2-7
v_call: TRBV5-4
cdr3_nt: TGTGCCAGCAGCTTGGGAGGTAGCGGGAGTTCCTTGGAGCAGTACTTC
cdr3_aa: CASSLGGSGSSLEQYF

clone_size: NA
d_call: NA
j_call: TRBJ2-7
v_call: TRBV20-1
cdr3_nt: TGCAGTGCTCTCCACAGCGGAGACTCCTACGAGCAGTACTTC
cdr3_aa: CSALHSGDSYEQYF

clone_size: NA
d_call: NA
j_call: TRBJ1-2
v_call: TRBV14
cdr3_nt: TGTGCCAGCAGCCAAGATCATACAAACCCGAGGGGCTACACCTTC
cdr3_aa: CASSQDHTNPRGYTF

clone_size: NA
d_call: NA
j_call: TRBJ1-1
v_call: TRBV12-3/TRBV12-4
cdr3_nt: TGTGCCAGCAGTTCAACTGACAGCCGAAACACTGAAGCTTTCTTT
cdr3_aa: CASSSTDSRNTEAFF

clone_size: NA
d_call: TRBD1
j_call: TRBJ2-7
v_call: TRBV2
cdr3_nt: TGTGCCAGCAGTTCGTCCGGGACAGGGGGATACGAGCAGTACTTC
cdr3_aa: CASSSSGTGGYEQYF

clone_size: many
d_call: TRBD2
j_call: TRBJ2-7
v_call: TRBV3-1
cdr3_nt: TGTGCCAGCAGCCCCGGGACTAGCGCTACCTACGAGCAGTACTTC
cdr3_aa: CASSPGTSATYEQYF

clone_size: NA
d_call: NA
j_call: TRBJ2-2
v_call: TRBV4-2
cdr3_nt: TGTGCCAGCAGCCAAGTCCTAGCGAAAAACACCGGGGAGCTGTTTTTT
cdr3_aa: CASSQVLAKNTGELFF

clone_size: few
d_call: NA
j_call: TRBJ2-3
v_call: TRBV24-1
cdr3_nt: TGTGCCACCAGTGATTTGCCGGGACAATACACAGATACGCAGTATTTT
cdr3_aa: CATSDLPGQYTDTQYF

clone_size: NA
d_call: TRBD1
j_call: TRBJ1-5
v_call: TRBV7-2
cdr3_nt: TGTGCCAGCAGCTTAGGGACAGGGTATCAGCCCCAGCATTTT
cdr3_aa: CASSLGTGYQPQHF

clone_size: few
d_call: TRBD1
j_call: TRBJ1-2
v_call: TRBV27
cdr3_nt: TGTGCCAGCAGTTACGACAGGGGGTATGGCTACACCTTC
cdr3_aa: CASSYDRGYGYTF